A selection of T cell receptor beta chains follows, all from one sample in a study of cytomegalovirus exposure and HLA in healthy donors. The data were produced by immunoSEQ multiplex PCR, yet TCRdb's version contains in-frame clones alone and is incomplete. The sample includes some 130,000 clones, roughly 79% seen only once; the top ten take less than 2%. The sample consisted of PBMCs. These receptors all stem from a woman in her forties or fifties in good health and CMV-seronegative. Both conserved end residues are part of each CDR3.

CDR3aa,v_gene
CASSQTDRVNTGELFF,TRBV4-1
CASSPDREEYGYTF,TRBV4-2
CASSLGGGYGYTF,TRBV6-5
CASTDRASYEQYF,TRBV28
CASVPGGGTDTQYF,TRBV5-1
CASSSDRVGETQYF,TRBV7-7
CASLTLLETGGKGNEQFF,TRBV18
CASSLSREETQYF,TRBV27
CASSFLYAGNTEAFF,TRBV27
CASSIVQGRAFF,TRBV19
CSARRLEAFF,TRBV20-1
CASSSGQGAAYEQYF,TRBV7-3
CASSIGGNTGELFF,TRBV19
CASSLGQYEKLFF,TRBV7-9
CATSGRLAGRSEQFF,TRBV15
CASSLGQGYNEQFF,TRBV19
CASSPEASETEAFF,TRBV5-4
CASSPRTSGSSNTGELFF,TRBV7-3
CASTSDATGISSYNEQFF,TRBV5-1
CASSYGTGSNSPLHF,TRBV6-5
CAGSGINTGELFF,TRBV19
CASSVWTGGRFSTF,TRBV28
CASSLGQGVRHLYPNEQFF,TRBV7-9
CASSESTLRGDISSGNTIYF,TRBV10-1
CASSQGGGQGQETQYF,TRBV4-2